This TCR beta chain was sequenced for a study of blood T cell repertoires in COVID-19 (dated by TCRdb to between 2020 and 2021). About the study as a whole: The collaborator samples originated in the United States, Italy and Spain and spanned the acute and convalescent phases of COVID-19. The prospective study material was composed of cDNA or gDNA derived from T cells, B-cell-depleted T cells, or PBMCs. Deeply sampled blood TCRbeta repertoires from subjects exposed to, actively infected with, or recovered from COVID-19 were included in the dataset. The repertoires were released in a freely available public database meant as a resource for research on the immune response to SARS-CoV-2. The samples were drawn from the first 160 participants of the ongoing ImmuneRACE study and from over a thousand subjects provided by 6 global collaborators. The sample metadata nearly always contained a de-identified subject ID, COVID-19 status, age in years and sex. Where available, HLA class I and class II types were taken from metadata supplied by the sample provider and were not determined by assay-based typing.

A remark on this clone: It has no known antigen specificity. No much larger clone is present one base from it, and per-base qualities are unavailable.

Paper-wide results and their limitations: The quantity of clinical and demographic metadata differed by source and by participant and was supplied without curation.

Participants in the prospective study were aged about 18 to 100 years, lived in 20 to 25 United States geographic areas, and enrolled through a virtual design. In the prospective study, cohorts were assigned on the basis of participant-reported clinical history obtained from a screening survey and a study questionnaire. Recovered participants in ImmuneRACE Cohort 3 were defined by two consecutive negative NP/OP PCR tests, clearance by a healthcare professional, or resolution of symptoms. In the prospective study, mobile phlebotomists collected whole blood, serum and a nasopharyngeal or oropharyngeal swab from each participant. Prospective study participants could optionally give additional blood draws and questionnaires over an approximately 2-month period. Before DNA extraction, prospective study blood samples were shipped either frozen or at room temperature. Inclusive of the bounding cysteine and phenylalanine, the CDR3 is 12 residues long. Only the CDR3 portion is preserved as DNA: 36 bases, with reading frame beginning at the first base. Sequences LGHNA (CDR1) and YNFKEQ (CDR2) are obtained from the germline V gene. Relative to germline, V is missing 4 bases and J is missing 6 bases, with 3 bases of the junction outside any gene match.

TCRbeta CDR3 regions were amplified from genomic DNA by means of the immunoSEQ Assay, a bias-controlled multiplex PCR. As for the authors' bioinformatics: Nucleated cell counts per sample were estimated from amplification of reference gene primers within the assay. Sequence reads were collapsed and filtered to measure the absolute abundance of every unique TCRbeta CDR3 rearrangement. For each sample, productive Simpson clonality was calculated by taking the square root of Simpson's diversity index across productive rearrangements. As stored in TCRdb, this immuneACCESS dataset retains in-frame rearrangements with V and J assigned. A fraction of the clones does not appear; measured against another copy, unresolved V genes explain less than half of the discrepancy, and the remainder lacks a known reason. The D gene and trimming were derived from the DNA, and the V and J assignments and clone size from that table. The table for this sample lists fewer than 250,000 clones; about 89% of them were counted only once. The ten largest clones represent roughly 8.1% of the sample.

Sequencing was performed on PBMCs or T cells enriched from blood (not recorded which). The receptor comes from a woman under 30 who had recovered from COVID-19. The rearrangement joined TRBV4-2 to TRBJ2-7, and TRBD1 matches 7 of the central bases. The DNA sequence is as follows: TGTGCCAGCAGCCGATCAGGGGGCGAGCAGTACTTC. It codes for CASSRSGGEQYF.